The entry below describes one T cell receptor (beta chain). This CDR3 is 15 amino acids long. Germline V gives CDR1 SGHTA, CDR2 FQGNSA. With 2 bases clipped from V and 2 bases from J, the junction kept 4 bases outside the gene matches. As processed by the authors: The assay estimated nucleated cells by amplifying reference gene primers. Profiling relied on immunoSEQ multiplex PCR, and the TCRdb table lists in-frame clones only, not all of them. That table is the source of V, J and clone size, and D and trimming were worked out from the DNA. This sample has under 250,000 clones, with approximately 87% found just once. The sample originates from a study of blood T cell repertoires in COVID-19.

V and J are TRBV7-2 and TRBJ2-3; 7 bases align to TRBD2. This receptor was identified in a woman in her 70s with active or convalescent COVID-19. Sequenced input: peripheral blood. CDR3 coding DNA: TGTGCCAGCAGCTTAAAGCGGGGCTACACAGATACGCAGTATTTT. Translating it yields CASSLKRGYTDTQYF.